This passage covers 26 T cell receptor beta chains from one sample sequenced in a study of T cells after yellow fever vaccination. TCRdb reprocessed the 5' RACE reads with MiXCR, giving one entry per CDR3 protein. The table lists around 300,000 distinct CDR3 sequences, 4.1% of them singletons. Sequencing was performed on PBMCs, taken 5 days after the yellow fever booster vaccination. The origin of the receptors is a man aged 18-30 years who received the YFV17D yellow fever vaccine.

The chain couples TRBV7-8 to TRBJ1-5; tentative D call: TRBD1 (5 bases). Between the trimmed V and J ends, which lost 6 bases and 6 bases, there was a span of 24 bases. The CDR3 length is 17 residues. Germline CDR1 SGHVS, CDR2 FQNEAQ. As DNA, the CDR3 is TGTGCCAGCAGTGCCCCGTGGGGTGAGGGGAACGGTCAGCCCCAGCATTTT. Translating it yields CASSAPWGEGNGQPQHF.

J is TRBJ1-6 and V is TRBV6-5; no clear D. Trimming removed 6 bases at V and 8 bases at J, with 5 bases between. The germline V gene has CDR1 MNHEY and CDR2 SVGAGI. This CDR3 region has 11 residues. In DNA form, the CDR3 reads TGTGCCAGCAGGTCGGATTCACCCCTCCACTTT. The encoded protein is CASRSDSPLHF.

This clonotype has more than one count but fewer than ten. The chain has TRBV5-5 and TRBJ2-5; 11 nucleotides line up with TRBD2. The CDR3 spans 18 residues. Germline CDR1 SGHKS, CDR2 YYEKEE (reference sequence). The junction had 10 bases not matched to a gene; V was cut back by 2 bases and J by 1 base. The CDR3 loop is CASSFLASGGPRQETQYF. In DNA form, the CDR3 reads TGTGCCAGCAGCTTTTTGGCTAGCGGGGGGCCCCGCCAAGAGACCCAGTACTTC.

This clonotype was seen only a few times. The chain combines TRBV29-1 with TRBJ2-3, with D possibly called TRBD1 or TRBD2 (5 bases each). CDR3 length: 13 residues. CDR1 is SQVTM, CDR2 ANQGSEA, per germline. V shed 1 base and J shed 6 bases, with 11 bases lying between them. Here the CDR3 DNA reads TGCAGCGTTGAAGTACTTGGGACGGATACGCAGTATTTT. Amino acids: CSVEVLGTDTQYF.

V usage is TRBV19 and J usage is TRBJ2-3; D unresolved. With 5 bases removed from V and 1 base from J, the gap between germline ends came to 10 bases. Germline V gene data show CDR1 as LNHDA and CDR2 as SQIVND (reference sequence). This CDR3 has 14 residues. The CDR3 DNA reads as TGTGCCAGTAGTTTGACAACCGGCACAGATACGCAGTATTTT. Amino acids: CASSLTTGTDTQYF.

The chain employs TRBV5-1 and TRBJ2-3; D gene uncertain. In germline, CDR1 is SGHRS, CDR2 YFSETQ. The CDR3 runs to 13 residues. The ends were cut back, 1 base at V and 4 bases at J, with 7 bases in the middle. CDR3 in DNA: TGCGCCAGCAGCTTGCAACCGCCAGATACGCAGTATTTT. Its translation: CASSLQPPDTQYF.

V and J are TRBV19 and TRBJ1-1; a possible D gene is TRBD1 (5 bases). The CDR3 totals 15 residues. In germline, CDR1 is LNHDA, CDR2 SQIVND (reference sequence). Trimming shortened V by 3 bases and J by 2 bases, and 13 bases separated the two germline ends. The CDR3 reads CASSIGTGSNTEAFF. Here the CDR3 DNA reads TGTGCCAGTAGTATTGGAACAGGATCCAACACTGAAGCTTTCTTT.

This clonotype was observed a handful of times. The genes are TRBV19 and TRBJ2-3, with a weak D call TRBD2 (5 bases). Germline assignment: CDR1 LNHDA and CDR2 SQIVND (reference sequence). V lost 7 bases and J 7 bases, leaving 9 bases between the germline ends. CDR3 length: 11 residues. CDR3 amino acids: CASKRAHTQYF. CDR3 coding DNA: TGTGCCAGTAAGAGGGCCCATACGCAGTATTTT.

This clonotype has at least ten counts. This chain's CDR3 is CASSRTRWGSGDTEAFF. The CDR3 coding sequence is TGTGCCAGCAGCCGAACCCGATGGGGGAGTGGAGACACTGAAGCTTTCTTT. The J gene is TRBJ1-1, the V gene TRBV28; tentatively, D is TRBD1 (5 bases). Trimming removed 6 bases from V and 3 bases from J, with 23 bases in between. This CDR3 is built from 17 residues. Germline V lookup: CDR1 MDHEN, CDR2 SYDVKM.

V gene TRBV7-2 combines with J gene TRBJ2-2; 8 nucleotides line up with TRBD2. CDR1 and CDR2 from the germline V gene are SGHTA and FQGNSA. Unmatched junction bases numbered 2, after V lost 2 bases and J lost 0 bases. The CDR3 is 16 amino acids. CDR3 amino acids: CASSLYSGANTGELFF. The DNA for the CDR3 is TGTGCCAGCAGCTTATATAGCGGGGCGAACACCGGGGAGCTGTTTTTT.

In this sample, this clonotype turned up a few times. The chain recombines TRBV2 with TRBJ2-1; D is undetermined. Trimming took off 8 bases at V and 4 bases at J, with 9 bases between the two ends. Germline CDR1 is SNHLY and CDR2 is FYNNEI. CDR3 length: 12 amino acids. The CDR3 bases are TGTGCCAGCCGTCGTGATTACAATGAGCAGTTCTTC. It codes for CASRRDYNEQFF.

The chain joins TRBV29-1 to TRBJ2-7; D possibly corresponds to TRBD1 (6 bases). V shed 6 bases and J shed 0 bases, with 9 bases lying between them. CDR1 and CDR2 (germline): SQVTM, ANQGSEA. This CDR3 has 12 residues. CDR3 sequence: CSVTGSSYEQYF. The DNA of the CDR3 is TGCAGCGTAACAGGGAGCTCCTACGAGCAGTACTTC.

This clonotype was observed many times. The chain joins TRBV7-2 to TRBJ1-6; D is perhaps TRBD1 (6 bases). Deletions cut 8 bases from V and 2 bases from J, with 16 bases between. The CDR3 covers 16 residues. Germline lookup yields CDR1 SGHTA and CDR2 FQGNSA. CDR3 residues: CASRMAGTTYNSPLHF. The CDR3 nucleotides read TGTGCCAGCCGCATGGCCGGGACAACCTATAATTCACCCCTCCACTTT. Full variable domain (remainder filled in from reference TRBV7-2 and TRBJ1-6): GAGVSQSPSNKVTEKGKDVELRCDPISGHTALYWYRQSLGQGLEFLIYFQGNSAPDKSGLPSDRFSAERTGGSVSTLTIQRTQQEDSAVYLCASRMAGTTYNSPLHFGNGTRLTVT.

This clonotype was recorded at least ten times. The rearrangement uses TRBV7-9 and TRBJ1-2, with D unresolved. The CDR3 is 15 amino acids. CDR1 is SEHNR, CDR2 FQNEAQ, per germline (reference sequence). Trimming cost V 2 bases and J 6 bases, with 16 bases left between them. The CDR3 bases are TGTGCCAGCAGCTTAATTGGTACCCGGGCCCATGGCTACACCTTC. It encodes CASSLIGTRAHGYTF. Filled out from reference TRBV7-9 and TRBJ1-2, the complete variable domain reads DTGVSQNPRHKITKRGQNVTFRCDPISEHNRLYWYRQTLGQGPEFLTYFQNEAQLEKSRLLSDRFSAERPKGSFSTLEIQRTEQGDSAMYLCASSLIGTRAHGYTFGSGTRLTVV.

The table lists this clonotype with a few counts. V is TRBV9 and J is TRBJ1-6; 9 bases match TRBD1. Germline V CDR1 and CDR2: SGDLS, YYNGEE. The J segment lost 9 bases and the V segment lost 3 bases, leaving 13 bases of the junction unmatched. The CDR3 runs 17 residues. As DNA, the CDR3 is TGTGCCAGCAGCGCCCATCGGGACAGGGTGCGGAGTTCACCCCTCCACTTT. Translation: CASSAHRDRVRSSPLHF.

This clonotype was seen only a few times. The chain joins TRBV4-3 to TRBJ2-3; D not resolved. V lost 3 bases and J lost 4, with 11 bases in between. The CDR3 consists of 14 residues. Germline CDR1 is LGHNA and CDR2 is YSLEER. Here the CDR3 reads CASSQIGWSDTQYF. The CDR3 DNA sequence: TGCGCCAGCAGCCAGATAGGGTGGTCAGATACGCAGTATTTT.

This clonotype was detected many times. The rearrangement links TRBV20-1 to TRBJ1-1; no clear D. Germline loops: CDR1 DFQATT, CDR2 SNEGSKA (reference sequence). The V gene lost 1 base and the J gene lost 10 bases, with 7 bases spanning the gap. The CDR3 is made up of 10 amino acids. DNA for the CDR3: TGCAGTGCTAGAGTAGTTACAGCTTTCTTT. Translation: CSARVVTAFF.

This clonotype was seen more than once but under ten times. V usage is TRBV7-9 and J usage is TRBJ1-2; D remains ambiguous. This CDR3 comprises 12 residues. Germline V gene sequence: CDR1 SEHNR, CDR2 FQNEAQ (reference sequence). Trimming took 0 bases from V and 5 from J, leaving 4 bases between them. CDR3 protein: CASSLAQYGYTF. The CDR3 region has the DNA TGTGCCAGCAGCTTAGCGCAATATGGCTACACCTTC.

In its sample, this clonotype was seen a few times. This rearrangement joins TRBV5-1 to TRBJ2-5, with TRBD2 matching over 8 bases. The CDR3 spans 17 residues. Germline V gene lookup returns CDR1 SGHRS and CDR2 YFSETQ. V gave up 3 bases and J gave up 0 bases; unmatched junction bases: 10. The CDR3 DNA reads TGCGCCAGCAGCTACAATCGTAGCGGGGTAAACCAAGAGACCCAGTACTTC. This gives the protein CASSYNRSGVNQETQYF. Full variable domain (missing parts from reference TRBV5-1 and TRBJ2-5): KAGVTQTPRYLIKTRGQQVTLSCSPISGHRSVSWYQQTPGQGLQFLFEYFSETQRNKGNFPGRFSGRQFSNSRSEMNVSTLELGDSALYLCASSYNRSGVNQETQYFGPGTRLLVL.

This clonotype came up many times. The genes are TRBV11-1 and TRBJ2-5; 8 bases are shared with TRBD2. The V segment lost 3 bases and the J segment 2 bases; nucleotides outside the gene matches: 2. Per germline, CDR1 SGHAT and CDR2 FQDESV (reference sequence). The CDR3 runs 14 residues. CDR3 in amino acids: CASSFRGGQETQYF. CDR3 sequence (DNA): TGTGCCAGCAGCTTTCGGGGGGGGCAAGAGACCCAGTACTTC. The variable domain in full, completed from reference TRBV11-1 and TRBJ2-5, reads EAEVAQSPRYKITEKSQAVAFWCDPISGHATLYWYRQILGQGPELLVQFQDESVVDDSQLPKDRFSAERLKGVDSTLKIQPAELGDSAMYLCASSFRGGQETQYFGPGTRLLVL.

This clonotype was counted ten times or more. This chain joins TRBV4-3 and TRBJ2-7; 11 bases are a match to TRBD2. V lost 1 base to trimming and J lost 6 bases; unmatched junction nucleotides: 2. Germline V gene data show CDR1 as LGHNA and CDR2 as YSLEER. The CDR3 totals 14 residues. CDR3: CASSQASGGREQYF. The CDR3 DNA follows: TGCGCCAGCAGCCAAGCTAGCGGGGGGCGCGAGCAGTACTTC.

As to this clonotype: Germline is not matched at one junction end, which may reflect a read error. The genes are TRBV20-1 and TRBJ1-4, with TRBD1 matching 9 bases. CDR3 length: 12 residues. Germline V gene data show CDR1 as DFQATT and CDR2 as SNEGSKA (reference sequence). The CDR3 nucleotides read TGCAGTGCTGTGGACAGGGGTGAAAAACTGATTTTT. Its protein product is CSAVDRGEKLIF.

The chain joins TRBV3-1 to TRBJ2-1; maybe TRBD2 (5 bases). The V end was cut by 4 bases, the J end by 5 bases, with 12 bases between. The CDR3 contains 14 residues. CDR1 is LGHDT, CDR2 YNNKEL, per germline (reference sequence). The CDR3 DNA reads TGTGCCAGCAGCCGCCTGGGGAGTAACAATGAGCAGTTCTTC. This gives the protein CASSRLGSNNEQFF.

This clonotype is labeled medium-sized. This chain connects TRBV6-4 to TRBJ2-3, with 11 bases lining up with TRBD2. This CDR3 region has 15 residues. Germline CDR1 MRHNA, CDR2 SNTAGT. V gave up 3 bases and J gave up 1 base; unmatched junction bases: 0. The CDR3 loop reads CASSETSGGTDTQYF. The CDR3 nucleotides are TGTGCCAGCAGTGAGACTAGCGGGGGCACAGATACGCAGTATTTT.

The rearrangement uses TRBV11-2 and TRBJ2-1; D is unresolved. V lost 6 bases to trimming and J lost 9 bases, with 9 bases between them. This CDR3 has 11 residues. Germline CDR1 reads SGHAT; CDR2 reads FQNNGV. The CDR3 reads CASSFRPEQFF. The CDR3 nucleotides read TGTGCCAGCAGTTTCCGACCTGAGCAGTTCTTC.

The chain is built from TRBV9 and TRBJ2-2; 15 bases are a match to TRBD2. Trimming took 3 bases from V and 5 from J; bases not matched to a gene: 2. There are 16 residues in the CDR3. Germline-derived CDR1 and CDR2 are SGDLS and YYNGEE. The CDR3 region is CASSGGLAGGTGELFF. CDR3 nucleotides: TGTGCCAGCAGCGGGGGACTAGCGGGAGGAACCGGGGAGCTGTTTTTT.